A selection of T cell receptor beta chains follows, all from one sample in a study of neurological immune-mediated disorders. TCRdb called the 5' RACE reads again in MiXCR, with one record for every CDR3 protein. The table has under 60,000 distinct CDR3 sequences, about a quarter seen once; the top ten hold about 23%. Source material: PBMCs. These receptors all stem from a woman aged 70-85 years in good health. Both conserved end residues are part of each CDR3. D genes are given only for firm matches. Size values are once, few and many counts, or a class for expanded clones, and some rows have none.

TRBJ1-6	TRBV3-1	.	many	TGTGCCAGCAGCCCTTCCGAGGCCCGGGAAAATTCACCCCTCCACTTT	CASSPSEARENSPLHF
TRBJ2-2	TRBV28	.	.	TGTGCTCTCTCCGGGGGACGGACCGGGGAGCTGTTTTTT	CALSGGRTGELFF
TRBJ2-3	TRBV27	.	many	TGTGCCAGCAGTTTAACGTATAGCACAGATACGCAGTATTTT	CASSLTYSTDTQYF
TRBJ2-1	TRBV7-2	.	many	TGTGCCAGCAGCCCCCCGCCCTCCAGGGACAATGAGCAGTTCTTC	CASSPPPSRDNEQFF
TRBJ1-1	TRBV24-1	TRBD1	.	TGTGCCACCAGTGATTCTGAACAGGGGGGAGCTTTCTTT	CATSDSEQGGAFF
TRBJ2-3	TRBV20-1	.	many	TGCAGTGCTAGAGCTCCTAGTGGAGATACGCAGTATTTT	CSARAPSGDTQYF
TRBJ1-2	TRBV5-1	TRBD1	many	TGCGCCAGCAGTTTCCTCACAGGGGGCGATGGCTACACCTTC	CASSFLTGGDGYTF
TRBJ2-5	TRBV5-1	.	many	TGCGCCAGCAGCTTGGCCCCACAGGGCCTACAAGAGACCCAGTACTTC	CASSLAPQGLQETQYF
TRBJ2-3	TRBV6-2/TRBV6-3	.	many	TGTGCCAGCACCATGGACGGCACAGATACGCAGTATTTT	CASTMDGTDTQYF
TRBJ2-7	TRBV5-1	TRBD1	.	TGCGCCAGCAGCCTCAGGACAGGTGGCGACGAGCAGTACTTC	CASSLRTGGDEQYF
TRBJ2-5	TRBV7-9	.	.	TGTGCCAGCCGGCCGGGGATCACACAAGAGACCCAGTACTTC	CASRPGITQETQYF
TRBJ2-5	TRBV20-1	TRBD2	many	TGCAGTGCTAGGCCAGGACTAGCGGGGCAGCAAGAGACCCAGTACTTC	CSARPGLAGQQETQYF
TRBJ2-2	TRBV12-3/TRBV12-4	TRBD2	few	TGTGCCAGCAGCCTAGGACTAGCGGGGCCCACCGGGGAGCTGTTTTTT	CASSLGLAGPTGELFF
TRBJ2-6	TRBV30	.	few	TGTGCCTGGAGTGTGACCCACGGGGCCAACGTCCTGACTTTC	CAWSVTHGANVLTF
TRBJ2-7	TRBV5-1	TRBD2	many	TGCGCCAGCAGCTTGGAGGCTAGCGGGAACCCAATTCCCTACGAGCAGTACTTC	CASSLEASGNPIPYEQYF
TRBJ2-1	TRBV3-1	TRBD2	many	TGTGCCAGCAGCCAAGTTAGCGGGAGTTACAATGAGCAGTTCTTC	CASSQVSGSYNEQFF
TRBJ1-2	TRBV20-1	.	.	TGCAGGCCCAGCGATAGCAGGGCCTTAACTATGGGCTACACCTTC	CRPSDSRALTMGYTF
TRBJ1-1	TRBV6-5	.	.	TGTGCCAGCAGTTACGCGGATGAAGCTTTCTTT	CASSYADEAFF
TRBJ2-2	TRBV29-1	TRBD1	many	TGCAGCGTTATTTCAGGGGGCGCGGACGGGGAGCTGTTTTTT	CSVISGGADGELFF
TRBJ2-3	TRBV2	.	once	TGTGCCAGCAGTTGGCTTGGGGCCACAGATACGCAGTATTTT	CASSWLGATDTQYF
TRBJ1-4	TRBV12-3/TRBV12-4	TRBD1	few	TGTGCCAGCAGACCCGGGACAGGGAATGAAAAACTGTTTTTT	CASRPGTGNEKLFF
TRBJ1-2	TRBV4-3	.	many	TGCGCCAGCAGCCAGCAGGGGTCCTATGGCTACACCTTC	CASSQQGSYGYTF
TRBJ2-5	TRBV7-2	TRBD2	.	TGTGCCAGCAGCCCCGGACTAGGACGGACCCAGTACTTC	CASSPGLGRTQYF
TRBJ2-3	TRBV4-3	.	.	TGCGCCAGCAGCCAAGACCCCCATTATAACCCCTCAGATACGCAGTATTTT	CASSQDPHYNPSDTQYF
TRBJ2-7	TRBV20-1	TRBD2	many	TGCAGTGCTGCCCTGGCGGGAGGGCCGGGCGAGCAGTACTTC	CSAALAGGPGEQYF
TRBJ1-2	TRBV5-1	TRBD1	.	TGTGCCAGCAGCTCCGGGACAGGGAATGACTACACCTTC	CASSSGTGNDYTF
TRBJ2-5	TRBV9	.	many	TGTGCCAGCAGCACCGGACTGATGTACCAAGAGACCCAGTACTTC	CASSTGLMYQETQYF
TRBJ2-7	TRBV7-2	TRBD2	many	TGTGCCAGCAGCACTAGCGGGAGGGCCGTCTACGAGCAGTACTTC	CASSTSGRAVYEQYF
TRBJ1-6	TRBV7-8	TRBD1	many	TGTGCCAGCAGCTTAGAGGGGGACAGGGCATCACCCCTCCACTTT	CASSLEGDRASPLHF
TRBJ2-2	TRBV7-9	TRBD1	.	TGTGCCAGCAGCTCGCAGGGGGCGAACACCGGGGAGCTGTTTTTT	CASSSQGANTGELFF
TRBJ1-5	TRBV2	.	.	TGTGCCAGCAGTGGGGACGGCCTAAATCAGCCCCAGCATTTT	CASSGDGLNQPQHF
TRBJ2-3	TRBV5-5	.	many	TGTGCCAGCAGCTTGGATGTGGTTAGCACAGATACGCAGTATTTT	CASSLDVVSTDTQYF
TRBJ2-7	TRBV5-1	.	many	TGCGCCAGCAAAAGTGAGTACGAGCAGTACTTC	CASKSEYEQYF
TRBJ1-2	TRBV5-1	TRBD1	many	TGCGCCAGCAGCCTGTCCGGGACAGGGGACGGCTACACCTTC	CASSLSGTGDGYTF
TRBJ1-1	TRBV18	.	many	TGTGCCAGCTCACCACCGGGTTCCCAGAAAAGAACTGAAGCTTTCTTT	CASSPPGSQKRTEAFF
TRBJ1-1	TRBV3-1	.	many	TGTGCCAGCAGTGGAGGAGAAGGCCACAAGAACACTGAAGCTTTCTTT	CASSGGEGHKNTEAFF
TRBJ2-2	TRBV3-1	.	.	TGTGCCAGTCGGGGGCACGGGGAGCTGTTTTTT	CASRGHGELFF
TRBJ1-3	TRBV7-9	.	many	TGTGCCAGCAGCTTAGCTGGCGGACAGGGAAACACCATATATTTT	CASSLAGGQGNTIYF